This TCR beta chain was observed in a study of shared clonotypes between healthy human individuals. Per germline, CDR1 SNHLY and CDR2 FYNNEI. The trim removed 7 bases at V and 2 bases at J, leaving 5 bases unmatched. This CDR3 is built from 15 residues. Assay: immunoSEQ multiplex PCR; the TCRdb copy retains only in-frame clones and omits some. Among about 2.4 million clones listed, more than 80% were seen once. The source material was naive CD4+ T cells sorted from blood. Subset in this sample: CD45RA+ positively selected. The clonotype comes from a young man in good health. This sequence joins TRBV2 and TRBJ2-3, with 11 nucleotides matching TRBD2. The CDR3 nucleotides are TGTGCCAGCACCCGACTAGCGGGGCCCACAGATACGCAGTATTTT. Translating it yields CASTRLAGPTDTQYF.